These 27 T cell receptor beta chains originate from one sample sequenced in a study of cytomegalovirus exposure and HLA in healthy donors. PCR amplification relied on 60 Vbeta primers (plus 13 Jbeta primers). The method was immunoSEQ multiplex PCR; TCRdb's version includes in-frame clones alone and lacks a portion of them. The table has 70,000 to 95,000 clones, about 84% seen once. Sequencing input: PBMCs. The receptors were sampled from a man aged 18 to 30 in good health and CMV-seronegative.

The gene calls are TRBV5-1 and TRBJ2-2; D is possibly TRBD1 (6 bases). V was cut by 0 bases and J by 6 bases, with 9 bases left in between. The CDR3 runs 14 residues. Germline V gene data show CDR1 as SGHRS and CDR2 as YFSETQ. Here the CDR3 reads CASSLGGGAGELFF. The CDR3 DNA reads as TGCGCCAGCAGCTTGGGTGGGGGCGCCGGGGAGCTGTTTTTT.

The V and J genes are TRBV5-1 and TRBJ2-5; possibly TRBD1 for D (6 bases). Near its end, the DNA agrees better with TRBJ2-7, so the J call may be wrong. Germline V gene lookup returns CDR1 SGHRS and CDR2 YFSETQ. This CDR3 has 17 amino acids. The CDR3 loop reads CASSLAVVTDRFYEQYF. The CDR3 DNA sequence: TGCGCCAGCAGCTTGGCCGTAGTAACGGACAGATTCTACGAGCAGTACTTC.

CDR3 nucleotide sequence: TGCGCCAGCAGCTGGAGCGGGGGGGCCAGGGGTGAGCAGTTCTTC. Translating gives CASSWSGGARGEQFF. The chain is built from TRBV5-1 and TRBJ2-1; 10 bases align to TRBD2. The length of the CDR3 is 15 residues. The V gene end was trimmed by 3 bases and the J gene end by 9 bases; junction bases not matched to a gene: 9. Germline-derived CDR1 and CDR2 are SGHRS and YFSETQ.

By frequency in the sample, this clone is medium-sized. The CDR3: CASSESGGQGGTEAFF. The CDR3 region has the DNA TGTGCCAGCAGTGAATCGGGGGGACAGGGGGGCACTGAAGCTTTCTTT. The J gene is TRBJ1-1, the V gene TRBV6-1; 11 bases map to TRBD1. Germline V CDR1 and CDR2: MNHNS, SASEGT. The CDR3 has 16 amino acids. J was trimmed by 4 bases and V by 2 bases; bases with no gene match: 6.

The genes are TRBV2 and TRBJ1-5; D is perhaps TRBD1 (5 bases). CDR1 and CDR2 (germline): SNHLY, FYNNEI. V gave up 0 bases and J gave up 4 bases, with 10 bases separating them. CDR3 length: 15 amino acids. CDR3 sequence: CASSEARGVNQPQHF. CDR3 nucleotide sequence: TGTGCCAGCAGTGAAGCACGGGGGGTAAATCAGCCCCAGCATTTT. The complete variable domain, with remaining parts taken from reference TRBV2 and TRBJ1-5, reads EPEVTQTPSHQVTQMGQEVILRCVPISNHLYFYWYRQILGQKVEFLVSFYNNEISEKSEIFDDQFSVERPDGSNFTLKIRSTKLEDSAMYFCASSEARGVNQPQHFGDGTRLSIL.

The chain is built from TRBV2 and TRBJ1-5, with D maybe TRBD1 (6 bases). CDR1 and CDR2 from the germline V gene are SNHLY and FYNNEI. CDR3 length: 14 residues. V dropped 4 bases and J dropped 7 bases, with 14 bases sitting between them. The CDR3 DNA reads TGTGCCAGCAGTGTTTTGGGGGCTCGGCAGCCCCAGCATTTT. This sequence encodes CASSVLGARQPQHF.

This sequence joins TRBV25-1 and TRBJ1-1; 10 positions agree with TRBD1. The junction had 4 bases not matched to a gene; V was cut back by 6 bases and J by 3 bases. Looked up from germline, CDR1 is MGHDK and CDR2 is SYGVNS. The CDR3 spans 14 residues. This CDR3 reads CASRDRGTYTEAFF. CDR3 bases: TGTGCCAGCAGGGACAGGGGGACGTACACTGAAGCTTTCTTT.

Worth noting for this clone: Its ends do not fully match the called genes, so a read error is possible. The rearrangement joins TRBV7-9 to TRBJ1-5; TRBD1 matches at 8 bases. CDR1 is SEHNR, CDR2 FQNEAQ, per germline (reference sequence). The CDR3 length is 15 residues. In nucleotides, the CDR3 is TGTTCCAGCAGCTGGGGGGGACAGGGCAATCAGCCCCAGCATTTT. Its protein is CSSSWGGQGNQPQHF.

J is TRBJ2-7 and V is TRBV29-1; 9 nucleotides agree with TRBD1. V was clipped by 5 bases and J by 4 bases; unmatched bases: 6. This CDR3 spans 13 amino acids. Germline lookup yields CDR1 SQVTM and CDR2 ANQGSEA. CDR3 bases: TGCAGCGTTTTCGGTGGACAGGGGTACGAGCAGTACTTC. Encoded protein: CSVFGGQGYEQYF.

V usage is TRBV6-1 and J usage is TRBJ2-7, with 8 bases identical to TRBD2. With V trimmed by 7 bases and J by 7 bases, 15 bases remained unmatched. CDR3 length: 15 residues. In germline, CDR1 is MNHNS, CDR2 SASEGT. The CDR3 is CASILNAGGGGEQYF. CDR3 DNA: TGTGCCAGCATTTTAAATGCGGGGGGAGGAGGGGAGCAGTACTTC.

The rearrangement joins TRBV5-8 to TRBJ2-1; 7 nucleotides match TRBD2. Germline trimming cut 0 bases from V and 8 bases from J; bases unmatched to any gene: 5. Germline V lookup: CDR1 SGHTS, CDR2 YDEGEE. The CDR3 has 14 amino acids. CDR3 protein: CASSLAWGGHEQFF. In nucleotides, the CDR3 is TGTGCCAGCAGCTTGGCCTGGGGAGGGCATGAGCAGTTCTTC.

V is TRBV19 and J is TRBJ2-6, with TRBD1 as a possible D gene (6 bases). V lost 1 base and J 0 bases, leaving 22 bases between the germline ends. This CDR3 is 21 amino acids long. Looked up from germline, CDR1 is LNHDA and CDR2 is SQIVND (reference sequence). CDR3 DNA sequence: TGTGCCAGTAGTATAGTGGTAGTATCGTGGACAGACCACTCTGGGGCCAACGTCCTGACTTTC. Residues: CASSIVVVSWTDHSGANVLTF.

The chain combines TRBV30 with TRBJ2-1; 7 bases line up with TRBD1. The CDR3 sequence is 12 residues long. With 1 base clipped from V and 7 bases from J, the junction kept 1 base outside the gene matches. In germline, CDR1 is GTSNPN, CDR2 SVGIG (reference sequence). The CDR3 is CAWSDRGNEQFF. In nucleotides, the CDR3 is TGTGCCTGGAGTGACAGGGGAAATGAGCAGTTCTTC.

This clone has just a few counts. This chain links TRBV13 with TRBJ2-7; D may be TRBD1 (6 bases). Germline-derived CDR1 and CDR2 are PRHDT and FYEKMQ (reference sequence). V lost 0 bases to trimming and J lost 2 bases, with 14 bases between them. This CDR3 region has 16 residues. CDR3 nucleotides: TGTGCCAGCAGCTTAGGCCCGGGGACAAACACCTACGAGCAGTACTTC. Its protein product is CASSLGPGTNTYEQYF. The whole variable domain, remainder taken from reference TRBV13 and TRBJ2-7, is AAGVIQSPRHLIKEKRETATLKCYPIPRHDTVYWYQQGPGQDPQFLISFYEKMQSDKGSIPDRFSAQQFSDYHSELNMSSLELGDSALYFCASSLGPGTNTYEQYFGPGTRLTVT.

The chain uses TRBV6-1 and TRBJ1-2; D uncertain. Germline loops: CDR1 MNHNS, CDR2 SASEGT. The CDR3 spans 14 residues. V gave up 1 base and J gave up 4 bases, with 10 bases separating them. In DNA, the CDR3 is TGTGCCAGCAGTGAAGAACAGACCCTCTATGGCTACACCTTC. Protein: CASSEEQTLYGYTF.

Here the CDR3 DNA reads TGTGCCAGCTCACCCCAGGGAAATCAGCCCCAGCATTTT. Encoded protein: CASSPQGNQPQHF. This rearrangement joins TRBV18 to TRBJ1-5, with D possibly matching TRBD1 (5 bases). Germline V gene sequence: CDR1 KGHSH, CDR2 LQKENI. Trimming cost V 3 bases and J 4 bases, with 7 bases left between them. The CDR3 covers 13 residues.

The J gene is TRBJ2-5, the V gene TRBV6-4, with D perhaps TRBD1 (6 bases). This CDR3 is 13 amino acids long. Trimming cost V 4 bases and J 5 bases, with 11 bases left between them. Germline V gene lookup returns CDR1 MRHNA and CDR2 SNTAGT. CDR3: CASSGQVGETQYF. CDR3 nucleotides: TGTGCCAGCAGTGGACAGGTCGGGGAGACCCAGTACTTC.

The chain links TRBV6-5 to TRBJ2-5; 8 bases line up with TRBD2. The end of the DNA aligns better with TRBJ2-7, so the J call may be wrong. The CDR3 spans 14 residues. Germline V gene data show CDR1 as MNHEY and CDR2 as SVGAGI. The CDR3 DNA is TGTGCCAGCAGTTACCGGGGGGGACCCTACGAGCAGTACTTC. Translating it yields CASSYRGGPYEQYF.

The V and J genes are TRBV5-1 and TRBJ1-3; possibly TRBD1 for D (5 bases). Trimming shortened V by 0 bases and J by 0 bases, and 10 bases separated the two germline ends. Germline V gene sequence: CDR1 SGHRS, CDR2 YFSETQ. The CDR3 runs 16 residues. CDR3 loop: CASSLGQPSSGNTIYF. Here the CDR3 DNA reads TGCGCCAGCAGCTTGGGACAGCCGAGCTCTGGAAACACCATATATTTT.

The rearrangement joins TRBV27 to TRBJ1-4; 9 bases fit TRBD1. The CDR3 totals 16 residues. The germline V gene has CDR1 MNHEY and CDR2 SMNVEV (reference sequence). Trimming removed 5 bases from V and 1 base from J; junction bases left unmatched: 5. The CDR3 spells CASSPGTGQTNEKLFF. The CDR3 DNA sequence: TGTGCCAGCAGTCCCGGGACAGGGCAAACTAATGAAAAACTGTTTTTT.

The chain links TRBV11-2 to TRBJ2-7; possible D gene TRBD1, 6 bases. Trimming left V 2 bases short and J 4 bases short, with 15 bases between. Germline values: CDR1 SGHAT, CDR2 FQNNGV. CDR3 length: 15 residues. CDR3 DNA: TGTGCCAGCAGCTTACCGGGGACATTCTCTTACGAGCAGTACTTC. Translated: CASSLPGTFSYEQYF.

This chain links TRBV19 with TRBJ2-1; TRBD2 aligns across 9 bases. This CDR3 is built from 15 residues. CDR1 and CDR2 from the germline V gene are LNHDA and SQIVND (reference sequence). The trim removed 5 bases at V and 0 bases at J, leaving 2 bases unmatched. Written as DNA, the CDR3 is TGTGCCAGTAGTCTTAGCGGGGGCTCCTACAATGAGCAGTTCTTC. Translating it yields CASSLSGGSYNEQFF.

As to this clone: The junction departs from germline at one end; a sequencing error may be responsible. The chain is built from TRBV7-9 and TRBJ1-1; D gene uncertain. This CDR3 contains 12 residues. CDR1 and CDR2 from the germline V gene are SEHNR and FQNEAQ (reference sequence). The CDR3 protein is CSSSLAPAEAFF. The CDR3 region has the DNA TGTTCCAGCAGCTTAGCGCCAGCTGAAGCTTTCTTT.

The chain carries TRBV2 and TRBJ2-3, with TRBD2 identical over 10 bases. The CDR3 contains 16 residues. Unmatched junction bases numbered 7, after V lost 4 bases and J lost 3 bases. Germline CDR1 and CDR2: SNHLY and FYNNEI. CDR3 nucleotide sequence: TGTGCCAGCAGTGTAGCGGGGGGATTTCGGACAGATACGCAGTATTTT. It translates to CASSVAGGFRTDTQYF.

The CDR3 DNA sequence: TGCGCCAGCAGCCCCCGGACAGGCCTCACAGATACGCAGTATTTT. It codes for CASSPRTGLTDTQYF. The chain has TRBV5-1 and TRBJ2-3; 7 positions match TRBD1. This CDR3 comprises 15 residues. Germline values: CDR1 SGHRS, CDR2 YFSETQ. J lost 2 bases, V lost 4 bases, and 7 bases had no gene match. The full variable domain, in which reference TRBV5-1 and TRBJ2-3 provide the parts outside the CDR3, is KAGVTQTPRYLIKTRGQQVTLSCSPISGHRSVSWYQQTPGQGLQFLFEYFSETQRNKGNFPGRFSGRQFSNSRSEMNVSTLELGDSALYLCASSPRTGLTDTQYFGPGTRLTVL.

The chain carries TRBV27 and TRBJ1-6; no reliable D call. There are 16 residues in the CDR3. CDR1 is MNHEY and CDR2 is SMNVEV in the germline V gene (reference sequence). Trimming removed 3 bases from V and 0 bases from J, with 9 bases in between. CDR3 in DNA: TGTGCCAGCAGTTTCCCACAGAGCTCCTATAATTCACCCCTCCACTTT. This encodes CASSFPQSSYNSPLHF.

This chain uses TRBV14 with TRBJ1-1; weak D call: TRBD1 (5 bases). The CDR3 has 12 amino acids. Germline V gene sequence: CDR1 SGHDN, CDR2 FVKESK. V dropped 1 base and J dropped 9 bases, with 9 bases sitting between them. CDR3 bases: TGTGCCAGCAGCCAAGCCAGGACAAAAGCTTTCTTT. Encoded protein: CASSQARTKAFF.